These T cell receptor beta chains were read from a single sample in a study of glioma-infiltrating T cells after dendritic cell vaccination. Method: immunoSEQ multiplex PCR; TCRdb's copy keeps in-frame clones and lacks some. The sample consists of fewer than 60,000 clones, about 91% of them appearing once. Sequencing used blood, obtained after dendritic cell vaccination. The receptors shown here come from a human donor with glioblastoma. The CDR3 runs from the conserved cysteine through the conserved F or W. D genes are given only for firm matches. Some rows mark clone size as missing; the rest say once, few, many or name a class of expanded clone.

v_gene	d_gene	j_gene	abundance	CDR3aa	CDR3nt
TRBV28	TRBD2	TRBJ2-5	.	CASSLKAGGRETQYF	TGTGCCAGCAGTCTAAAAGCGGGGGGAAGGGAGACCCAGTACTTC
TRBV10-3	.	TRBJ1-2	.	CAISGGQNYGYTF	TGTGCCATCAGTGGCGGACAGAACTATGGCTACACCTTC
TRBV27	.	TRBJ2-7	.	CASRTYGGTYEQYF	TGTGCCAGCAGGACGTATGGAGGGACCTACGAGCAGTACTTC
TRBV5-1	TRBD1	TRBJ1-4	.	CASSTGTGNEKLFF	TGCGCCAGCAGCACCGGGACAGGGAATGAAAAACTGTTTTTT
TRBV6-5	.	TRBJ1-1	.	CASSYSVGGTEAFF	TGTGCCAGCAGTTACTCTGTGGGGGGCACTGAAGCTTTCTTT
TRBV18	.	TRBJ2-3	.	CASSLSSPSLPDTQYF	TGTGCCAGCTCACTATCCAGTCCCTCTCTCCCAGATACGCAGTATTTT
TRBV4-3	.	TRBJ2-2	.	CASSQDGGRSDTGELFF	TGCGCCAGCAGCCAAGATGGGGGGAGGAGTGACACCGGGGAGCTGTTTTTT
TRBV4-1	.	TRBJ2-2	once	CASSQANRDTGELFF	TGCGCCAGCAGCCAAGCAAACAGGGACACCGGGGAGCTGTTTTTT
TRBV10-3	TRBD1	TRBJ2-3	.	CATLQGSSTDTQYF	TGTGCCACCCTACAGGGGAGCAGCACAGATACGCAGTATTTT
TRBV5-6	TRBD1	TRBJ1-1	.	CASSLAGQGLVAFF	TGTGCCAGCAGCTTGGCGGGACAGGGGTTAGTAGCTTTCTTT
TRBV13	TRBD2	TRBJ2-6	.	CASSLFGTSGRYSSGANVLTF	TGTGCCAGCAGCCTCTTCGGGACTAGCGGGAGGTACAGCTCTGGGGCCAACGTCCTGACTTTC
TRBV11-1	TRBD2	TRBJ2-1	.	CASSFWTSGNEQFF	TGTGCCAGCAGCTTTTGGACTAGCGGGAATGAGCAGTTCTTC
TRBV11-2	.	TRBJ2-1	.	CASSLMGLSSYNEQFF	TGTGCCAGCAGCCTGATGGGGCTAAGCTCCTACAATGAGCAGTTCTTC
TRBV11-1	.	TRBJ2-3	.	CASSLGRPTDTQYF	TGTGCCAGCAGCTTAGGGCGGCCTACAGATACGCAGTATTTT
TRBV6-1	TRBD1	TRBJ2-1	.	CASSGNRDRVYNEQFF	TGTGCCAGCAGTGGAAATAGGGACAGAGTGTACAATGAGCAGTTCTTC
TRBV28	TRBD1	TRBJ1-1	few	CASSPGGPNTEAFF	TGTGCCAGCTCTCCAGGGGGACCGAACACTGAAGCTTTCTTT
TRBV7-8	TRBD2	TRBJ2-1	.	CASSLGLAGDEQFF	TGTGCCAGCAGCTTAGGGCTAGCGGGGGATGAGCAGTTCTTC
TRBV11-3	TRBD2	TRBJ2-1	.	CASSPGRGGERGNEQFF	TGTGCCAGCAGCCCAGGGAGGGGAGGGGAAAGAGGCAATGAGCAGTTCTTC
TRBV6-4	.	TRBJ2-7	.	CASSEYPGYEQYF	TGTGCCAGCAGTGAATATCCGGGCTACGAGCAGTACTTC
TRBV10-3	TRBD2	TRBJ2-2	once	CAIRGSGVGTGELFF	TGTGCCATCAGAGGTAGCGGGGTAGGCACCGGGGAGCTGTTTTTT
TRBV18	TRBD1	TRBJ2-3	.	CASSTRSGTGGTDTQYF	TGTGCCAGCTCAACACGATCCGGGACAGGGGGCACAGATACGCAGTATTTT
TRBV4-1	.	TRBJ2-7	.	CASSLQTGSYEQYF	TGCGCCAGCAGCCTACAGACAGGCTCCTACGAGCAGTACTTC
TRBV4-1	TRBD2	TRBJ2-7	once	CASSQIIGRRWNGASGSYEQYF	TGCGCCAGCAGCCAAATTATTGGACGTCGGTGGAATGGCGCTAGCGGGTCCTACGAGCAGTACTTC
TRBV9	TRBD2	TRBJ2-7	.	CASSAPGTSGEQYF	TGTGCCAGCAGCGCCCCCGGGACTAGCGGGGAGCAGTACTTC
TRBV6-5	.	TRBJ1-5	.	CASKGGESSQPQHF	TGTGCCAGCAAAGGGGGGGAAAGTTCTCAGCCCCAGCATTTT
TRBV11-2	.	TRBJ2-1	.	CASSLLPVGTSGNEQFF	TGTGCCAGCAGCTTACTTCCAGTCGGGACTTCAGGCAATGAGCAGTTCTTC
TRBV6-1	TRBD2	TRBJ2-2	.	CASGGGRSGELFF	TGTGCCAGCGGTGGCGGGAGGAGCGGGGAGCTGTTTTTT
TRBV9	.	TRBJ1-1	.	CASSVGVGPRGSEAFF	TGTGCCAGCAGCGTAGGGGTGGGACCTCGGGGGTCTGAAGCTTTCTTT
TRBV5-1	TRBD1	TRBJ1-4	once	CASSWGTGSGEKLFF	TGCGCCAGCAGCTGGGGGACAGGGAGTGGTGAAAAACTGTTTTTT
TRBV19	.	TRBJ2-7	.	CASSGAQAGYYEQYF	TGTGCCAGTAGTGGTGCACAGGCAGGATACTACGAGCAGTACTTC
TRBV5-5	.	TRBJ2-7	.	CASSLEGGGFRDEQYF	TGTGCCAGCAGCCTGGAAGGGGGGGGGTTTCGAGACGAGCAGTACTTC
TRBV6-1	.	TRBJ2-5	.	CASTSTPVVRETQYF	TGTGCCAGCACCTCCACTCCGGTAGTTCGAGAGACCCAGTACTTC
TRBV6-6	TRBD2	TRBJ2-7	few	CAIRPAGVYEQYF	TGTGCCATCCGACCCGCGGGAGTCTACGAGCAGTACTTC
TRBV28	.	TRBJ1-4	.	CASSRGGDNEKLFF	TGTGCCAGCAGCAGAGGAGGCGATAATGAAAAACTGTTTTTT
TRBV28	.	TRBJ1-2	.	CAGRRANYGYTF	TGTGCCGGCAGGAGAGCTAACTATGGCTACACCTTC
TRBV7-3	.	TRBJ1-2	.	CASSLSDSNYGYTF	TGTGCCAGCAGCTTATCCGACAGCAACTATGGCTACACCTTC
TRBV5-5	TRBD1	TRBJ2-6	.	CASSAGQGATGGANVLTF	TGTGCCAGCAGCGCGGGACAGGGGGCGACGGGTGGGGCCAACGTCCTGACTTTC
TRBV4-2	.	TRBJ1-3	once	CASSQGATGNTIYF	TGTGCCAGCAGCCAAGGGGCGACTGGAAACACCATATATTTT
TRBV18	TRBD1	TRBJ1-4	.	CASSRGQGNEKLFF	TGTGCCAGCTCACGGGGACAGGGTAATGAAAAACTGTTTTTT
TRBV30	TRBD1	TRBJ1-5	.	CAWSSPRGRGNQPQHF	TGTGCCTGGAGTTCCCCAAGGGGCAGGGGGAATCAGCCCCAGCATTTT
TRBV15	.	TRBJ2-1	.	CATSPGQPYNEQFF	TGTGCCACCAGCCCTGGACAGCCGTACAATGAGCAGTTCTTC
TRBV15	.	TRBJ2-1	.	CATSRGQTGNEQFF	TGTGCCACCAGCAGAGGGCAGACTGGCAATGAGCAGTTCTTC
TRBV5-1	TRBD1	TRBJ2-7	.	CASSRDGQGYEQYF	TGCGCCAGCAGTCGAGACGGACAGGGGTACGAGCAGTACTTC
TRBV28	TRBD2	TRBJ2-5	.	CASSSGEGTQYF	TGTGCCAGCAGTTCGGGGGAGGGGACCCAGTACTTC
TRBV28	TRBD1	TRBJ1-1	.	CASSPIQGWYVEAFF	TGTGCCAGCAGTCCTATACAGGGGTGGTATGTTGAAGCTTTCTTT